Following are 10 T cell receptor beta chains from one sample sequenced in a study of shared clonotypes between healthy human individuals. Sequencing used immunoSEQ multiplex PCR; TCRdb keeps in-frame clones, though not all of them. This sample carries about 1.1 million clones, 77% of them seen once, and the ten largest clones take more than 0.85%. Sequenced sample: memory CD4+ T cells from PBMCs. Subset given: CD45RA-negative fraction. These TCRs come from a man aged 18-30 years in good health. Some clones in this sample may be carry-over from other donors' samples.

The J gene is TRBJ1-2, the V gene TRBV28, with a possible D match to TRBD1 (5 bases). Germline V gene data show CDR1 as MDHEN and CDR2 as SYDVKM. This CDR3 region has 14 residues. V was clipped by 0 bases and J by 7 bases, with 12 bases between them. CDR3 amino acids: CASSLWRGEGGYTF. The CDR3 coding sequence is TGTGCCAGCAGTTTATGGAGGGGAGAGGGTGGCTACACCTTC.

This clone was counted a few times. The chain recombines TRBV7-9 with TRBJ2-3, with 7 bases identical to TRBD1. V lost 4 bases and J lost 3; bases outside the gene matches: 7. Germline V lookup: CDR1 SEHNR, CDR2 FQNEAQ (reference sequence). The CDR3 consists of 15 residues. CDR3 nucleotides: TGTGCCAGCAGCTCGACAGGGTCGGGAACAGATACGCAGTATTTT. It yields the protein CASSSTGSGTDTQYF.

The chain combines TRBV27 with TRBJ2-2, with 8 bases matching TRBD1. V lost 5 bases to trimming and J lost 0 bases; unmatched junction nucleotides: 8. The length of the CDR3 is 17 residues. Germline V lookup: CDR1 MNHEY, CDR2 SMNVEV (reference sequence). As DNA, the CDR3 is TGTGCCAGCAGTACGCCGGGACAGGAGGCGAACACCGGGGAGCTGTTTTTT. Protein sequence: CASSTPGQEANTGELFF.

CDR3 sequence (DNA): TGTGCCAGCAGCTTAGTGCAAGGGGCAGGGGCGCATGGCTACACCTTC. Translated, it gives CASSLVQGAGAHGYTF. The V and J genes are TRBV11-2 and TRBJ1-2; maybe TRBD1 (6 bases). The CDR3 has 16 amino acids. Germline loops: CDR1 SGHAT, CDR2 FQNNGV. Between the trimmed V and J ends, which lost 1 base and 6 bases, there was a span of 18 bases.

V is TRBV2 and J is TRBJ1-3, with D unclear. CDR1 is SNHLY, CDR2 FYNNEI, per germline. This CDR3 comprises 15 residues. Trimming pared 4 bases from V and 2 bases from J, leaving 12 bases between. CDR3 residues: CASSVMALTGNTIYF. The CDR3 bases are TGTGCCAGCAGTGTCATGGCCTTAACTGGAAACACCATATATTTT.

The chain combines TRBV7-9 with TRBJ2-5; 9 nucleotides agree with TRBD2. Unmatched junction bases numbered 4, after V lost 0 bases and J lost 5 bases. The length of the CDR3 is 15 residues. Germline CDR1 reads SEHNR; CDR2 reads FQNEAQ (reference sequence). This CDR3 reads CASSLAAGGLETQYF. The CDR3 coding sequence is TGTGCCAGCAGCTTAGCGGCGGGAGGGCTGGAGACCCAGTACTTC.

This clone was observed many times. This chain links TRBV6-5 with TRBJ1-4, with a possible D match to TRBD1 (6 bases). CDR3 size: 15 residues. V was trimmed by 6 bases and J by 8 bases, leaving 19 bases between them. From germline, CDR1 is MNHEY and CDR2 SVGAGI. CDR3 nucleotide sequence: TGTGCCAGCAGCTTGAGCGGGACAACTTCAGAAAAACTGTTTTTT. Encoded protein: CASSLSGTTSEKLFF.

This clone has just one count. The chain's CDR3 is CASSGPSGSTDTQYF. In DNA form, the CDR3 reads TGCGCCAGCAGTGGACCTAGCGGTAGCACAGATACGCAGTATTTT. The genes are TRBV10-1 and TRBJ2-3; TRBD2 aligns across 7 bases. The V gene's germline CDR1 is WNHNN and CDR2 SYGVQD (reference sequence). J lost 0 bases, V lost 4 bases, and 4 bases had no gene match. The CDR3 has 15 amino acids.

CDR3 region: CASSRDSLGYGYTF. DNA of the CDR3: TGTGCCAGCAGTCGGGACAGCCTGGGGTATGGCTACACCTTC. The gene calls are TRBV28 and TRBJ1-2, with 7 bases fitting TRBD1. The germline V gene has CDR1 MDHEN and CDR2 SYDVKM. Trimming took 5 bases from V and 5 from J; bases not matched to a gene: 8. CDR3 length equals 14 residues.

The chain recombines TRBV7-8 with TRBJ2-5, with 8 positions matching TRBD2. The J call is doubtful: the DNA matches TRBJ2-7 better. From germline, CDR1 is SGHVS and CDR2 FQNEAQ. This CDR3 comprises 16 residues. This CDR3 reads CASSLGQAAGGHEQYF. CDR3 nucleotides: TGTGCCAGCAGCTTAGGACAGGCGGCGGGAGGCCACGAGCAGTACTTC.